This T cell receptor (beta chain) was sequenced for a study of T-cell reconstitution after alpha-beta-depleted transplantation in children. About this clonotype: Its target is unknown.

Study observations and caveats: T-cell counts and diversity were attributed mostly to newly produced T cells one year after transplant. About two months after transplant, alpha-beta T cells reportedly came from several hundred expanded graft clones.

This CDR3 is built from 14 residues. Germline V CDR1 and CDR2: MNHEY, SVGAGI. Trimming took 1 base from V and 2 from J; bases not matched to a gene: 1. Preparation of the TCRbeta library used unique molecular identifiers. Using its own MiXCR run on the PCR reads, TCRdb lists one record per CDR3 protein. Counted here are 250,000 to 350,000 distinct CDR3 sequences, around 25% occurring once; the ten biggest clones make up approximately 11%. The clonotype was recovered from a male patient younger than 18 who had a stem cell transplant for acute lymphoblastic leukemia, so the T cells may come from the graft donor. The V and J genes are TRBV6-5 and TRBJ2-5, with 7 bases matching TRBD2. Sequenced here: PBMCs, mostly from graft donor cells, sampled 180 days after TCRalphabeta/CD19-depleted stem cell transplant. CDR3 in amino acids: CASSYWGGQETQYF. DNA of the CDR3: TGTGCCAGCAGTTACTGGGGGGGACAAGAGACCCAGTACTTC.